The clone carrying this T cell receptor beta chain was found many times. The antigen is not known. Trimming pared 2 bases from V and 8 bases from J, leaving 10 bases between. Germline V gene data show CDR1 as SGHTS and CDR2 as YDEGEE. The CDR3 contains 12 residues. Graves' hyperthyroidism was deemed stable given no ophthalmopathy progression within 18 months. Pregnant or lactating patients were excluded, as were those with uncontrolled infection or other autoimmune disease. Authors of the study amplified TCR beta CDR3 regions from RNA transcripts. HTBI primers were employed in a first-round RT-PCR of the TCR CDR3. One entry per CDR3 protein, called by TCRdb with MiXCR from the multiplex PCR reads. The sample has approximately 400,000 distinct CDR3 sequences; less than 20% are singletons. The data derive from a study of T cells in Graves' hyperthyroidism and ophthalmopathy. Study-wide points: Blood also showed most of the thyroid clonotypes that were expanded above 0.001.

V and J are TRBV5-8 and TRBJ1-2, with D perhaps TRBD1 (6 bases). This TCR derives from a woman aged 18-35 years with Graves' hyperthyroidism. Sequencing input: blood. CDR3 in amino acids: CASSLPTGGYTF. The CDR3 DNA sequence: TGTGCCAGCAGCTTACCGACAGGAGGCTACACCTTC.